Here is one T cell receptor beta chain with its context. Its antigen is unknown. It was CD45RO-negative cells, positively selected for CCR7, that made up naive CD8 cells, with terminally differentiated effector memory CD45RA+ cells excluded. The table came from immunoSEQ multiplex PCR; TCRdb's copy has only in-frame clones and leaves some out. The data show about 2.2 million clones, 93% seen once. The sample originates from a study of shared clonotypes between healthy human individuals. Findings of the study overall: Non-shared clonotypes had lower generation probabilities than those shared by all four donors.

Germline V lookup: CDR1 SGHDT, CDR2 YYEEEE. The CDR3 has 14 amino acids. Trimming stripped 4 bases from V and 0 bases from J, with 8 bases between. This rearrangement joins TRBV5-6 to TRBJ1-5; D gene uncertain. Sequenced: naive CD8+ T cells from PBMCs. This TCR was sampled from a man aged 18 to 30 in good health. Some clones in this sample may be carry-over from other donors' samples. The CDR3 spells CASSPGISNQPQHF. As DNA, the CDR3 is TGTGCCAGCAGCCCGGGCATTAGCAATCAGCCCCAGCATTTT. Variable domain in full (rest from reference TRBV5-6 and TRBJ1-5): DAGVTQSPTHLIKTRGQQVTLRCSPKSGHDTVSWYQQALGQGPQFIFQYYEEEERQRGNFPDRFSGHQFPNYSSELNVNALLLGDSALYLCASSPGISNQPQHFGDGTRLSIL.